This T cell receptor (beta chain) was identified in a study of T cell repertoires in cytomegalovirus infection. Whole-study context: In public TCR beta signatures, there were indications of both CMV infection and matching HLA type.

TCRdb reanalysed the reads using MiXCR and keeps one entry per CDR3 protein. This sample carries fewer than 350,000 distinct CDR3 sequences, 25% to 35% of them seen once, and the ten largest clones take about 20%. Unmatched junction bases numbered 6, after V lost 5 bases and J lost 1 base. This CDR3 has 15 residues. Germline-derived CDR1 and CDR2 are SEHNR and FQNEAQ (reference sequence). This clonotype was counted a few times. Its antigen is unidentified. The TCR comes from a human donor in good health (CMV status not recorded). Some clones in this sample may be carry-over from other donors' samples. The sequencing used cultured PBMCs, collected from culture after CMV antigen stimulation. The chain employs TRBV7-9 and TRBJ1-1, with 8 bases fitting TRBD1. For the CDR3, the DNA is TGTGCCAGCAGCGTCCGACAGGGGCGGAACACTGAAGCTTTCTTT. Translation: CASSVRQGRNTEAFF.